These 25 T cell receptor beta chains came from one sample sequenced in a study of blood T cells in healthy people across ages. Sample-barcoded 5' priming and a J-beta primer mix drove a second PCR of about 6 to 12 cycles. One entry per CDR3 protein results from TCRdb running MiXCR on the 5' RACE reads. The sample carries some 1,500,000 distinct CDR3 sequences, 42% recorded once. Sequences were obtained from blood. All receptors derive from a woman aged 18-30 years in good health.

This clonotype occurred once. This sequence joins TRBV20-1 and TRBJ2-1; D is perhaps TRBD2 (6 bases). The V end lost 4 bases, the J end lost 7 bases, and 20 bases lay between the germline ends. This CDR3 region has 15 residues. Germline CDR1 is DFQATT and CDR2 is SNEGSKA (reference sequence). CDR3 nucleotide sequence: TGCAGTGCTACTAAGCGGGCCACCTCGGGTAATGAGCAGTTCTTC. It encodes CSATKRATSGNEQFF.

With regard to this clonotype: Given a much more abundant clone one base away, this may be a read error. This chain uses TRBV28 with TRBJ2-3; D may be TRBD2 (5 bases). With 6 bases removed from V and 2 bases from J, the gap between germline ends came to 6 bases. CDR3 length equals 12 residues. Germline loops: CDR1 MDHEN, CDR2 SYDVKM. In DNA, the CDR3 is TGTGCCAGCAGGACTACCACAGATACGCAGTATTTT. Its protein is CASRTTTDTQYF.

This clonotype was detected only once. V is TRBV5-1 and J is TRBJ2-7; 9 nucleotides match TRBD2. The tail of the sequence fits TRBJ2-4 better, so the J call may be wrong. The CDR3 is 14 residues long. The germline V gene encodes CDR1 SGHRS and CDR2 YFSETQ. The CDR3 here is CASSPGLAFGIQYF. CDR3 bases: TGCGCCAGCAGCCCGGGACTAGCTTTTGGCATTCAGTACTTC.

There are a few counts of this clonotype. The chain uses TRBV7-8 and TRBJ2-7, with TRBD2 as a possible D gene (6 bases). V was pared by 5 bases and J by 4 bases, with 15 bases between. Germline values: CDR1 SGHVS, CDR2 FQNEAQ. CDR3 length: 14 residues. The CDR3 sequence is CASSASPSEYEQYF. CDR3 DNA sequence: TGTGCCAGCAGCGCTAGTCCTAGCGAGTACGAGCAGTACTTC.

This clonotype was found once. The chain joins TRBV20-1 to TRBJ2-5; weak D call: TRBD2 (6 bases). Germline assignment: CDR1 DFQATT and CDR2 SNEGSKA (reference sequence). V lost 3 bases, J lost 1 base, and 12 bases lay in between. The CDR3 has 14 residues. For the CDR3, the DNA is TGCAGTGCTAGCTCTAGGAGGGGCCAAGAGACCCAGTACTTC. This sequence encodes CSASSRRGQETQYF.

This clonotype was picked up a small number of times. The rearrangement uses TRBV6-2 or TRBV6-3 and TRBJ2-1; 10 bases line up with TRBD1. V lost 4 bases to trimming and J lost 5 bases; unmatched junction nucleotides: 5. Germline CDR1 is MNHEY and CDR2 is SVGEGT. The CDR3 is 15 amino acids. Written as DNA, the CDR3 is TGTGCCAGCAGTTCGGGACAGGGGTTTGACAATGAGCAGTTCTTC. Encoded protein: CASSSGQGFDNEQFF.

The gene calls are TRBV20-1 and TRBJ2-7, with D perhaps TRBD1 or TRBD2 (5 bases each). The CDR3 runs 13 residues. Between the trimmed V and J ends, which lost 4 bases and 7 bases, there was a span of 17 bases. The germline V gene has CDR1 DFQATT and CDR2 SNEGSKA (reference sequence). In DNA, the CDR3 is TGCAGTGCTAAACGGGACGTTTACAATGAGCAGTACTTC. Protein sequence: CSAKRDVYNEQYF.

This clonotype was found many times. CDR3 sequence (DNA): TGTGCCAGCAGAGGTGGAGAGACCCAGTACTTC. Translated, it gives CASRGGETQYF. This rearrangement joins TRBV27 to TRBJ2-5; D not resolved. The CDR3 has 11 amino acids. Germline V gives CDR1 MNHEY, CDR2 SMNVEV (reference sequence). With 6 bases removed from V and 4 bases from J, the gap between germline ends came to 6 bases.

The chain uses TRBV4-2 and TRBJ2-7; 12 bases line up with TRBD2. Germline assignment: CDR1 LGHNA and CDR2 YNFKEQ. This CDR3 comprises 15 residues. V lost 4 bases and J lost 7; bases outside the gene matches: 8. CDR3 loop: CASSPRGTSGFEQYF. The DNA for the CDR3 is TGTGCCAGCAGCCCCCGGGGGACTAGCGGGTTTGAGCAGTACTTC.

The chain's CDR3 is CASSHRLAGLNEQYF. Written as DNA, the CDR3 is TGTGCCAGCAGTCATAGACTAGCGGGGCTAAATGAGCAGTACTTC. The genes are TRBV12-3 or TRBV12-4 and TRBJ2-5, with 11 bases fitting TRBD2. J lost 11 bases, V lost 5 bases, and 13 bases had no gene match. There are 15 residues in the CDR3.

The V and J genes are TRBV6-5 and TRBJ1-2; D unresolved. The CDR3 covers 14 residues. Germline CDR1 is MNHEY and CDR2 is SVGAGI. The V end was cut by 8 bases, the J end by 5 bases, with 18 bases between. DNA for the CDR3: TGTGCCAGCCGGGCCTGGAGAGTGGGTTATGGCTACACCTTC. It codes for CASRAWRVGYGYTF.

The rearrangement joins TRBV20-1 to TRBJ2-7; no definite D call. The germline V and J ends were trimmed by 3 bases and 7 bases, with 13 bases remaining between them. The germline CDR1 and CDR2 sequences are DFQATT and SNEGSKA (reference sequence). The CDR3 contains 12 residues. This CDR3 is CSASGVYNEQYF. CDR3 in DNA: TGCAGTGCTAGTGGGGTTTACAATGAGCAGTACTTC.

This clonotype occurred a few times. The chain is built from TRBV5-1 and TRBJ2-1, with 10 bases lining up with TRBD2. V shed 2 bases, J shed 0 bases, and the junction held 8 bases outside the gene matches. The CDR3 sequence is 18 residues long. Germline assignment: CDR1 SGHRS and CDR2 YFSETQ. CDR3 amino acids: CASSFGSGRGSSYNEQFF. The CDR3 DNA reads TGCGCCAGCAGCTTTGGAAGCGGGAGGGGGAGCTCCTACAATGAGCAGTTCTTC.

This clonotype has just a few counts. The chain joins TRBV12-3 or TRBV12-4 to TRBJ1-2, with D possibly TRBD1 on 6 matching bases. V gave up 1 base and J gave up 4 bases, with 13 bases separating them. CDR3 size: 15 residues. DNA of the CDR3: TGTGCCAGCAGTTTAGAAGGGGGTATGGGCTATGGCTACACCTTC. Translating gives CASSLEGGMGYGYTF.

This rearrangement joins TRBV6-2 or TRBV6-3 to TRBJ1-1; D gene ambiguous. Germline-derived CDR1 and CDR2 are MNHEY and SVGEGT. This CDR3 spans 13 amino acids. Trimming cost V 6 bases and J 4 bases, with 12 bases left between them. The CDR3 nucleotides read TGTGCCAGCAGCAAAAAATGGGTCACTGAAGCTTTCTTT. The encoded protein is CASSKKWVTEAFF.

The rearrangement joins TRBV10-3 to TRBJ2-1; possibly TRBD2 for D (6 bases). Trimming pared 6 bases from V and 5 bases from J, leaving 11 bases between. Germline-derived CDR1 and CDR2 are ENHRY and SYGVKD. The CDR3 sequence is 13 residues long. CDR3 sequence reads: CAISRLGDNEQFF. The DNA of the CDR3 is TGTGCCATCAGCCGACTAGGGGACAATGAGCAGTTCTTC.

In this sample, this clonotype turned up a few times. The chain recombines TRBV6-6 with TRBJ2-4; possibly TRBD1 for D (5 bases). Trimming removed 4 bases from V and 6 bases from J, with 13 bases in between. This CDR3 spans 14 amino acids. Germline V gives CDR1 MNHNY, CDR2 SVGAGI (reference sequence). DNA for the CDR3: TGTGCCAGCAGTTTCAGGGTTGATGGAAACATTCAGTACTTC. Protein sequence: CASSFRVDGNIQYF.

This clonotype was observed once. This chain connects TRBV20-1 to TRBJ2-3; 7 positions agree with TRBD2. The CDR3 extends over 15 amino acids. The J segment lost 1 base and the V segment lost 5 bases, leaving 9 bases of the junction unmatched. Germline CDR1 and CDR2: DFQATT and SNEGSKA (reference sequence). The CDR3 spells CSALPPAGCTDTQYF. CDR3 bases: TGCAGTGCTCTCCCACCAGCGGGGTGCACAGATACGCAGTATTTT.

This clonotype was counted a few times. The rearrangement links TRBV10-3 to TRBJ1-2; D is undetermined. The CDR3 runs 13 residues. Per the germline V gene, CDR1 is ENHRY and CDR2 is SYGVKD. Trimming took off 2 bases at V and 1 base at J, with 5 bases between the two ends. CDR3 loop: CAISEGINYGYTF. The DNA for the CDR3 is TGTGCCATCAGTGAGGGGATTAACTATGGCTACACCTTC.

In its sample, this clonotype was seen a few times. The chain has TRBV2 and TRBJ2-1; D gene unclear. The CDR3 loop spans 12 amino acids. Trimming took 6 bases from V and 8 from J, leaving 11 bases between them. Germline assignment: CDR1 SNHLY and CDR2 FYNNEI. In DNA, the CDR3 is TGTGCCAGCAGACGGGCTTGGGATGAGCAGTTCTTC. Residues: CASRRAWDEQFF.

A remark on this clonotype: Sequence at one end of the junction differs from germline and may be a read error. This rearrangement joins TRBV4-2 to TRBJ2-1, with 12 bases aligning to TRBD2. Looked up from germline, CDR1 is LGHNA and CDR2 is YNFKEQ. The CDR3 length is 19 residues. CDR3 residues: CANSQDRRLTSGGYNEQFF. The CDR3 bases are TGTGCCAACAGCCAAGATAGGCGCTTGACTAGCGGGGGTTACAATGAGCAGTTCTTC.

This clonotype has a count of ten or more. This rearrangement joins TRBV5-1 to TRBJ2-1; D gene ambiguous. This CDR3 is built from 15 residues. CDR1 is SGHRS, CDR2 YFSETQ, per germline. With 4 bases removed from V and 4 bases from J, the gap between germline ends came to 15 bases. The CDR3: CASSADPQRYNEQFF. CDR3 sequence (DNA): TGCGCCAGCAGCGCGGACCCCCAGAGATACAATGAGCAGTTCTTC.

This clonotype was observed many times. This chain links TRBV29-1 with TRBJ2-1, with D unresolved. CDR3 length: 11 amino acids. V gave up 7 bases and J gave up 3 bases, with 7 bases separating them. Per the germline V gene, CDR1 is SQVTM and CDR2 is ANQGSEA. This CDR3 is CSGLGYNEQFF. The CDR3 bases are TGCAGCGGACTTGGCTACAATGAGCAGTTCTTC.

This clonotype showed up many times. V usage is TRBV4-1 and J usage is TRBJ2-7; TRBD1 is a possible D gene (5 bases). The germline V gene encodes CDR1 MGHRA and CDR2 YSYEKL. CDR3 length: 15 residues. Trimming pared 0 bases from V and 1 base from J, leaving 10 bases between. CDR3 loop: CASSQELRGSYEQYF. The CDR3 DNA reads TGCGCCAGCAGCCAAGAACTAAGGGGATCCTACGAGCAGTACTTC.

The V and J genes are TRBV18 and TRBJ2-5; unclear D gene. Trimming stripped 6 bases from V and 11 bases from J, with 19 bases between. In germline, CDR1 is KGHSH, CDR2 LQKENI. CDR3 length: 13 residues. CDR3 protein: CASSADYYDEQYF. The CDR3 region has the DNA TGTGCCAGCTCGGCGGATTACTACGATGAGCAGTACTTC.